One sample yielded the 6 T cell receptor beta chains listed below, sequenced in a study of human T cells and chemical hapten exposure. The time point is: patch test 1, 2 weeks after DPC sensitization. Treatment noted: therapeutic diphenylcyclopropenone sensitization with weekly scalp DPC. TCRdb fed the RACE reads into MiXCR, producing one record per CDR3 protein. The profile covers 60,000 to 80,000 distinct CDR3 sequences, with 32% appearing a single time and about 8.1% taken by the ten largest. The sequences come from whole blood, collected in connection with sensitization to the hapten diphenylcyclopropenone (DPC). The receptors derive from a man between 35 and 55 years old with alopecia areata. Some clones in this sample may be carry-over from other donors' samples.

This clonotype showed up just a few times. The chain links TRBV7-8 to TRBJ2-7; 7 bases line up with TRBD1. V gave up 2 bases and J gave up 5 bases; unmatched junction bases: 6. The CDR3 runs 14 residues. Germline-derived CDR1 and CDR2 are SGHVS and FQNEAQ. CDR3 DNA: TGTGCCAGCAGCTTACCGGACAGGCCCCACGAGCAGTACTTC. This encodes CASSLPDRPHEQYF.

This clonotype showed up just a few times. The J gene is TRBJ2-1, the V gene TRBV2; TRBD1 is a possible D gene (5 bases). The CDR3 has 15 amino acids. The germline V and J ends were trimmed by 7 bases and 4 bases, with 17 bases remaining between them. The germline V gene encodes CDR1 SNHLY and CDR2 FYNNEI. The CDR3 bases are TGTGCCAGCACTCCCTTTGGTGGACAATACAATGAGCAGTTCTTC. Amino acid sequence: CASTPFGGQYNEQFF.

The gene calls are TRBV28 and TRBJ1-2; D not certain. Germline loops: CDR1 MDHEN, CDR2 SYDVKM. CDR3 length equals 11 residues. Written as DNA, the CDR3 is TGTGGATATGCTTCTAACTATGGCTACACCTTC. Protein sequence: CGYASNYGYTF.

This clonotype has more than one count but fewer than ten. This chain uses TRBV7-9 with TRBJ2-7, with 8 bases lining up with TRBD1. CDR3 length equals 16 residues. J gave up 1 base and V 5 bases, and 10 bases lay outside the gene matches. Per the germline V gene, CDR1 is SEHNR and CDR2 is FQNEAQ (reference sequence). CDR3 nucleotides: TGTGCCAGCAGCACCCAGGGGGCCCTGCGATCCTACGAGCAGTACTTC. It translates to CASSTQGALRSYEQYF.

A few counts support this clonotype. V usage is TRBV2 and J usage is TRBJ2-1; D not resolved. This CDR3 region has 15 residues. Germline-derived CDR1 and CDR2 are SNHLY and FYNNEI. V was shortened by 3 bases and J by 4 bases, with 13 bases between the two germline ends. The chain's CDR3 is CASSEAQRVYNEQFF. CDR3 nucleotides: TGTGCCAGCAGTGAGGCCCAGCGAGTATACAATGAGCAGTTCTTC. The full variable domain, rest sourced from reference TRBV2 and TRBJ2-1, is EPEVTQTPSHQVTQMGQEVILRCVPISNHLYFYWYRQILGQKVEFLVSFYNNEISEKSEIFDDQFSVERPDGSNFTLKIRSTKLEDSAMYFCASSEAQRVYNEQFFGPGTRLTVL.

The V call is TRBV7-9, the J call TRBJ2-1; the D gene is possibly TRBD2 (7 bases). The CDR3 consists of 16 residues. V was shortened by 5 bases and J by 5 bases, with 19 bases between the two germline ends. Germline V gene sequence: CDR1 SEHNR, CDR2 FQNEAQ (reference sequence). The DNA of the CDR3 is TGTGCCAGCAGCCCCTCGGGAGGAGGGGGTAACAATGAGCAGTTCTTC. Encoded protein: CASSPSGGGGNNEQFF.